These T cell receptor beta chains were read from a single sample in a study of blood T cell repertoires in COVID-19. Profiling relied on immunoSEQ multiplex PCR, and the TCRdb table lists in-frame clones only, not all of them. The sample shows about 25,000 clones, roughly 84% of them seen only once. What was sequenced was peripheral blood. All receptors derive from a man aged 45-65 years with active COVID-19. The CDR3 runs from the conserved cysteine through the conserved F or W. D genes are given only for firm matches. Not every row has a clone size; where given, it reads once, few, many or a size class.

V gene: TRBV5-1; J gene: TRBJ2-1; D gene: TRBD2; clone size: -; CDR3 DNA: TGCGCCAGCAGCTTGGGAGTCGGGAGGAACAATGAGCAGTTCTTC; CDR3 protein: CASSLGVGRNNEQFF
V gene: TRBV4-1; J gene: TRBJ1-2; D gene: -; clone size: -; CDR3 DNA: TGCGCCAGCAGCCAAGGGCTCCGGGACTTGCTACTAAATCACTATGGCTACACCTTC; CDR3 protein: CASSQGLRDLLLNHYGYTF
V gene: TRBV7-9; J gene: TRBJ2-1; D gene: -; clone size: few; CDR3 DNA: TGTGCCAGCAGCCGGGAAAATGAGCAGTTCTTC; CDR3 protein: CASSRENEQFF
V gene: TRBV9; J gene: TRBJ1-6; D gene: -; clone size: -; CDR3 DNA: TGTGCCAGCAGCGTATCCCCGACAGTCAATTCACCCCTCCACTTT; CDR3 protein: CASSVSPTVNSPLHF
V gene: TRBV3-1/TRBV3-2; J gene: TRBJ2-3; D gene: -; clone size: -; CDR3 DNA: TGTGCCAGCAGCCAACCTAACGTGGGCACAGATACGCAGTATTTT; CDR3 protein: CASSQPNVGTDTQYF
V gene: TRBV5-1; J gene: TRBJ2-1; D gene: TRBD2; clone size: -; CDR3 DNA: TGCGCCAGCAGAAACCCCCGGACTAGCGGGAGCTCCTACAATGAGCAGTTCTTC; CDR3 protein: CASRNPRTSGSSYNEQFF
V gene: TRBV24-1; J gene: TRBJ1-1; D gene: -; clone size: once; CDR3 DNA: TGTGCCACCAGTGGCAGTGCTAGCACTGAAGCTTTCTTT; CDR3 protein: CATSGSASTEAFF
V gene: TRBV15; J gene: TRBJ1-5; D gene: TRBD1; clone size: -; CDR3 DNA: TGTGCCACCAGCAGGACAGGGAGACAGCAGCCCCAGCATTTT; CDR3 protein: CATSRTGRQQPQHF
V gene: TRBV6-6; J gene: TRBJ1-5; D gene: TRBD1; clone size: few; CDR3 DNA: TGTGCCAGCAGTCAACACAGGGGGCCCTCCGGGTTGAGCAATCAGCCCCAGCATTTT; CDR3 protein: CASSQHRGPSGLSNQPQHF
V gene: TRBV3-1/TRBV3-2; J gene: TRBJ1-5; D gene: TRBD1; clone size: -; CDR3 DNA: TGTGCCAGCAGCCAGGCCGGGACAGGGAACAATCAGCCCCAGCATTTT; CDR3 protein: CASSQAGTGNNQPQHF
V gene: TRBV11-2; J gene: TRBJ1-5; D gene: TRBD1; clone size: -; CDR3 DNA: TGTGCCAGCAGCTTAGGGACAGGGAGTATAATCTATAGCAATCAGCCCCAGCATTTT; CDR3 protein: CASSLGTGSIIYSNQPQHF
V gene: TRBV5-1; J gene: TRBJ2-2; D gene: -; clone size: once; CDR3 DNA: TGCGCCAGCAGCTTGGGGGGACAGAACACCGGGGAGCTGTTTTTT; CDR3 protein: CASSLGGQNTGELFF
V gene: TRBV4-1; J gene: TRBJ1-5; D gene: TRBD1; clone size: -; CDR3 DNA: TGCGCCAGCAGCCAAGAACTGGACAGGGACTATCAGCCCCAGCATTTT; CDR3 protein: CASSQELDRDYQPQHF
V gene: TRBV5-1; J gene: TRBJ1-1; D gene: TRBD1; clone size: once; CDR3 DNA: TGCGCCAGCAGCTTGGCGGGACAGGTGAACACTGAAGCTTTCTTT; CDR3 protein: CASSLAGQVNTEAFF
V gene: TRBV19; J gene: TRBJ2-7; D gene: -; clone size: -; CDR3 DNA: TGTGCCAGTAGTATGGCCTACAGGGCAAGTGGCGAGCAGTACTTC; CDR3 protein: CASSMAYRASGEQYF
V gene: TRBV7-6; J gene: TRBJ2-7; D gene: -; clone size: once; CDR3 DNA: TGTGCCAGCAGCTTAGAGGCGGGGATCCCATGGTACGAGCAGTACTTC; CDR3 protein: CASSLEAGIPWYEQYF
V gene: TRBV6-4; J gene: TRBJ1-6; D gene: TRBD1; clone size: -; CDR3 DNA: TGTGCCAGCAGTAGACAGGCCAGGGGGAATTCACCCCTCCACTTT; CDR3 protein: CASSRQARGNSPLHF
V gene: TRBV30; J gene: TRBJ2-3; D gene: -; clone size: -; CDR3 DNA: TGTGCCTGGAAAGCTGGTACTAGTTGGGCAGATACGCAGTATTTT; CDR3 protein: CAWKAGTSWADTQYF
V gene: TRBV2; J gene: TRBJ2-2; D gene: TRBD1; clone size: -; CDR3 DNA: TGTGCCAGCAGTGCGACAGGGAAACCCAACACCGGGGAGCTGTTTTTT; CDR3 protein: CASSATGKPNTGELFF
V gene: TRBV5-6; J gene: TRBJ2-7; D gene: -; clone size: few; CDR3 DNA: TGTGCCAGCAGCTTGAACAGCCTCTACGAGCAGTACTTC; CDR3 protein: CASSLNSLYEQYF
V gene: TRBV13; J gene: TRBJ1-1; D gene: TRBD1; clone size: -; CDR3 DNA: TGTGCCAGCAGCCAACCGGGACAGGGTATTTTCACTGAAGCTTTCTTT; CDR3 protein: CASSQPGQGIFTEAFF
V gene: TRBV18; J gene: TRBJ2-1; D gene: TRBD2; clone size: -; CDR3 DNA: TGTGCCAGCTCACGAACGACTAGCGGACCTACATCCACCATTTTCAATGAGCAGTTCTTC; CDR3 protein: CASSRTTSGPTSTIFNEQFF
V gene: TRBV11-3; J gene: TRBJ2-1; D gene: -; clone size: -; CDR3 DNA: TGTGCCAGCAGCTTGGGGCTCTACAATGAGCAGTTCTTC; CDR3 protein: CASSLGLYNEQFF
V gene: TRBV11-2; J gene: TRBJ1-2; D gene: -; clone size: -; CDR3 DNA: TGTGCCAGCAGCCCCCTAGGCAGACGGGGCTATGGCTACACCTTC; CDR3 protein: CASSPLGRRGYGYTF
V gene: TRBV7-9; J gene: TRBJ1-2; D gene: -; clone size: -; CDR3 DNA: TGTGCCAGCAGCTTAGATCGGGCCCGCGGGGGAGGCTACACCTTC; CDR3 protein: CASSLDRARGGGYTF
V gene: TRBV9; J gene: TRBJ1-6; D gene: -; clone size: -; CDR3 DNA: TGTGCCAGCAGCGTAGGTGAGACCTATAATTCACCCCTCCACTTT; CDR3 protein: CASSVGETYNSPLHF
V gene: TRBV6-2/TRBV6-3; J gene: TRBJ2-3; D gene: TRBD2; clone size: -; CDR3 DNA: TGTGCCAGCAGTGCGGGGGGTATGTGGTCAGATACGCAGTATTTT; CDR3 protein: CASSAGGMWSDTQYF
V gene: TRBV21-1; J gene: TRBJ2-3; D gene: -; clone size: -; CDR3 DNA: TGTGCCAGCAGCAAAGAAAGAATTAGCGGGGGACAATTTACTAACACAGATACGCAGTATTTT; CDR3 protein: CASSKERISGGQFTNTDTQYF
V gene: TRBV28; J gene: TRBJ1-5; D gene: -; clone size: -; CDR3 DNA: TGTGCACACTCGAGGTATAGCAATCAGCCCCAGCATTTT; CDR3 protein: CAHSRYSNQPQHF
V gene: TRBV7-9; J gene: TRBJ2-3; D gene: TRBD2; clone size: -; CDR3 DNA: TGTGCCAGCAGCTTAGCGGGGGGGATAGATACGCAGTATTTT; CDR3 protein: CASSLAGGIDTQYF
V gene: TRBV11-3; J gene: TRBJ2-1; D gene: TRBD1; clone size: few; CDR3 DNA: TGTGCCAGCAGCTCCCGGGACAGGGGGCTCAATGAGCAGTTCTTC; CDR3 protein: CASSSRDRGLNEQFF
V gene: TRBV19; J gene: TRBJ2-5; D gene: TRBD2; clone size: few; CDR3 DNA: TGTGCCAGTACCGATCAGACTAGCGGGTGGACCCAGTACTTC; CDR3 protein: CASTDQTSGWTQYF
V gene: TRBV12-3/TRBV12-4; J gene: TRBJ1-2; D gene: -; clone size: once; CDR3 DNA: TGTGCCAGCAGTGCCACAATCCTTAAGGGCTACACCTTC; CDR3 protein: CASSATILKGYTF
V gene: TRBV19; J gene: TRBJ1-6; D gene: TRBD1; clone size: -; CDR3 DNA: TGTGCCAGTAGTATCGGGACAGGGGGCATTTCACCCCTCCACTTT; CDR3 protein: CASSIGTGGISPLHF
V gene: TRBV11-2; J gene: TRBJ1-1; D gene: TRBD1; clone size: -; CDR3 DNA: TGTGCCAGCAGCTTCCCAGGGGGCAGGAACACTGAAGCTTTCTTT; CDR3 protein: CASSFPGGRNTEAFF
V gene: TRBV7-2; J gene: TRBJ1-2; D gene: -; clone size: -; CDR3 DNA: TGTGCCAGCAGCTTAGCACAGGTCTATGGCTACACCTTC; CDR3 protein: CASSLAQVYGYTF
V gene: TRBV27; J gene: TRBJ2-1; D gene: -; clone size: -; CDR3 DNA: TGTGCCAGCAGATACGGACAAATAAACAATGAGCAGTTCTTC; CDR3 protein: CASRYGQINNEQFF
V gene: TRBV20-1; J gene: TRBJ2-5; D gene: -; clone size: -; CDR3 DNA: TGCAGCTACGGGGACCAAGAGACCCAGTACTTC; CDR3 protein: CSYGDQETQYF
V gene: TRBV19; J gene: TRBJ2-3; D gene: -; clone size: -; CDR3 DNA: TGTGCCAGTATGAAGAGGGCGAGCACAGATACGCAGTATTTT; CDR3 protein: CASMKRASTDTQYF
V gene: TRBV28; J gene: TRBJ2-7; D gene: -; clone size: -; CDR3 DNA: TGTGCTTTCGGGGTACCTAGCGAGCAGTACTTC; CDR3 protein: CAFGVPSEQYF
V gene: TRBV28; J gene: TRBJ2-5; D gene: -; clone size: once; CDR3 DNA: TGTGCCAGCAGTCCCCTAGAGTTGGAGACCCAGTACTTC; CDR3 protein: CASSPLELETQYF
V gene: TRBV15; J gene: TRBJ1-2; D gene: TRBD1; clone size: -; CDR3 DNA: TGTGCCACCAGCAGAGGTTCCCCCGGACAGGGGGCTTTCTCCAGTGGCTACACCTTC; CDR3 protein: CATSRGSPGQGAFSSGYTF
V gene: TRBV30; J gene: TRBJ1-6; D gene: -; clone size: -; CDR3 DNA: TGTGCCTGGAGTGGAAGACAGGATCCGAATTCACCCCTCCACTTT; CDR3 protein: CAWSGRQDPNSPLHF
V gene: TRBV10-3; J gene: TRBJ2-7; D gene: -; clone size: -; CDR3 DNA: TGTGCCATCAGTGGGGCCAACAGGGTAACCTACGAGCAGTACTTC; CDR3 protein: CAISGANRVTYEQYF
V gene: TRBV3-1/TRBV3-2; J gene: TRBJ1-2; D gene: -; clone size: -; CDR3 DNA: TGTGCCAGCAGGGCTACAGGTTTTCACTATGGCTACACCTTC; CDR3 protein: CASRATGFHYGYTF
V gene: TRBV5-6; J gene: TRBJ2-1; D gene: -; clone size: once; CDR3 DNA: TGTGCCAGCAGCTTTTTAAAACAGTCCAATGAGCAGTTCTTC; CDR3 protein: CASSFLKQSNEQFF
V gene: TRBV11-2; J gene: TRBJ2-7; D gene: TRBD2; clone size: -; CDR3 DNA: TGTGCCAGCACCTTCCTAGCGGGCCCCTCCTACGAGCAGTACTTC; CDR3 protein: CASTFLAGPSYEQYF
V gene: TRBV27; J gene: TRBJ2-5; D gene: -; clone size: once; CDR3 DNA: TGTGCCAGCAGTTTATTCAGCCGGGGGGCCGAAGAGACCCAGTACTTC; CDR3 protein: CASSLFSRGAEETQYF
V gene: TRBV7-2; J gene: TRBJ2-3; D gene: TRBD2; clone size: -; CDR3 DNA: TGTGCCAGCAGCTCTCTGGGACTAGCGGGAACAGATACGCAGTATTTT; CDR3 protein: CASSSLGLAGTDTQYF
V gene: TRBV10-3; J gene: TRBJ2-1; D gene: TRBD1; clone size: -; CDR3 DNA: TGTGCCATCAACTCTCCAGACAGGGCGTACGGTAATGAGCAGTTCTTC; CDR3 protein: CAINSPDRAYGNEQFF
V gene: TRBV12-5; J gene: TRBJ2-1; D gene: -; clone size: -; CDR3 DNA: TGTGCTAGTGGTTCGACCTACGGGCCCAGGGTCCTCAATGAGCAGTTCTTC; CDR3 protein: CASGSTYGPRVLNEQFF
V gene: TRBV3-1/TRBV3-2; J gene: TRBJ1-2; D gene: -; clone size: -; CDR3 DNA: TGTGCCAGCAGTCAGAGTTGGGACTCATCTTTCTATGGCTACACCTTC; CDR3 protein: CASSQSWDSSFYGYTF
V gene: TRBV6-5; J gene: TRBJ1-5; D gene: -; clone size: once; CDR3 DNA: TGTGCCAGCAGTTACTCTACCTCGGGTGGGCAGCCCCAGCATTTT; CDR3 protein: CASSYSTSGGQPQHF
V gene: TRBV10-3; J gene: TRBJ1-1; D gene: -; clone size: once; CDR3 DNA: TGTGCCATCAGTCCAGGGGTCTCTGAAGCTTTCTTT; CDR3 protein: CAISPGVSEAFF
V gene: TRBV27; J gene: TRBJ1-2; D gene: -; clone size: -; CDR3 DNA: TGTGCCAGCAGTTTCGGGGGGGAGGGCTACACCTTC; CDR3 protein: CASSFGGEGYTF
V gene: TRBV6-5; J gene: TRBJ1-6; D gene: TRBD1; clone size: -; CDR3 DNA: TGTGCCAGCAAAATGGACAGGGGATATAATTCACCCCTCCACTTT; CDR3 protein: CASKMDRGYNSPLHF
V gene: TRBV12-5; J gene: TRBJ2-4; D gene: -; clone size: once; CDR3 DNA: TGTGCTAGTGGTACCTCCTTCCGGGGTTCCAAAAACATTCAGTACTTC; CDR3 protein: CASGTSFRGSKNIQYF
V gene: TRBV5-4; J gene: TRBJ2-7; D gene: TRBD1; clone size: -; CDR3 DNA: TGTGCCAGCAGCGCGGGACAGGGGTTCTACGAGCAGTACTTC; CDR3 protein: CASSAGQGFYEQYF
V gene: TRBV9; J gene: TRBJ2-3; D gene: -; clone size: -; CDR3 DNA: TGTGCCAGCAGCGTCCCCCTTACGGGCACAGATACGCAGTATTTT; CDR3 protein: CASSVPLTGTDTQYF
V gene: TRBV11-2; J gene: TRBJ2-2; D gene: TRBD1; clone size: -; CDR3 DNA: TGTGCCAGCAGCTTAGGCCAGGGGGACACCGGGGAGCTGTTTTTT; CDR3 protein: CASSLGQGDTGELFF